These 2 T cell receptor beta chains were all obtained from the same sample, sequenced in a study of blood T cell repertoires in COVID-19. Here immunoSEQ multiplex PCR was the method, and the copy in TCRdb shows in-frame clones only, minus some. The sample lists 300,000 to 350,000 clones, approximately 86% seen once, with roughly a tenth in the top ten. Material for sequencing was peripheral blood. These TCRs come from a man aged 30 to 39 with COVID-19, enrolled during active disease.

V and J are TRBV7-9 and TRBJ2-2, with 8 bases matching TRBD1. J was trimmed by 6 bases and V by 4 bases; bases with no gene match: 7. This CDR3 region has 15 residues. Per the germline V gene, CDR1 is SEHNR and CDR2 is FQNEAQ (reference sequence). As DNA, the CDR3 is TGTGCCAGCAGCTCGTCCGACAGGGGTGCCGGGGAGCTGTTTTTT. Protein product: CASSSSDRGAGELFF.

The rearrangement links TRBV4-2 to TRBJ2-5, with 10 bases that match TRBD2. The length of the CDR3 is 18 residues. Germline values: CDR1 LGHNA, CDR2 YNFKEQ. Trimming cost V 1 base and J 3 bases; bases outside gene matches: 11. The CDR3 DNA is TGTGCCAGCAGCCAAGGGGTTAGCGGGGGGAGGGTCGAAGAGACCCAGTACTTC. Its protein is CASSQGVSGGRVEETQYF.